Sequencing of this T cell receptor beta chain was carried out in a study of early T cells in non-severe SARS-CoV-2 infection. This CDR3 is built from 14 residues. CDR1 MNHNS and CDR2 SASEGT come from the germline V gene. Deletions cut 6 bases from V and 4 bases from J, with 14 bases between. As part of library construction, unique molecular identifiers were attached to individual cDNA molecules. Via MiXCR, TCRdb re-called the 5' RACE reads, giving one row per CDR3 protein. Of roughly 66,000 distinct CDR3 sequences listed, approximately 9.1% are singletons. This clonotype occurred once. No antigen is known for it. Findings and limits, study-wide: Using VDJdb, the matching emphasized anti-spike CD8 responses while missing private and CD4 specificities.

This sequence originates from an adult who was a healthcare worker with PCR-confirmed SARS-CoV-2 infection or an uninfected control (not recorded which). V gene TRBV6-1 combines with J gene TRBJ2-3; D is unclear. Sequencing input: whole blood. The CDR3 loop is CASRRQVVADTQYF. In DNA form, the CDR3 reads TGTGCCAGCAGACGACAAGTTGTAGCAGATACGCAGTATTTT.